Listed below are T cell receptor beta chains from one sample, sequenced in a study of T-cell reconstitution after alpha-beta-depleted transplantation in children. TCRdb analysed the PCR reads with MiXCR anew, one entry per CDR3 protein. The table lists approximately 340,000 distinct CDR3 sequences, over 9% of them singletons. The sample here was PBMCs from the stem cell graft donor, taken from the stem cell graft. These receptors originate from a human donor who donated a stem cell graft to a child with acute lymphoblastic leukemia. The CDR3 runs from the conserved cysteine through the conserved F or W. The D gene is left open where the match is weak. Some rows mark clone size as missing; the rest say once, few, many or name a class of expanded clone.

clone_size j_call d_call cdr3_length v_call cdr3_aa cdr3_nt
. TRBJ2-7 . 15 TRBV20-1 CSARDPSAASYEQYF TGCAGTGCTAGAGATCCGTCGGCAGCCTCCTACGAGCAGTACTTC
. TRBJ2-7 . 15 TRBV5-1 CASSLGVRVSSAQYF TGCGCCAGCAGCTTAGGAGTCCGCGTATCATCCGCGCAGTACTTC
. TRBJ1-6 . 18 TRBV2 CTSSRYSGESSYNSPLHF TGTACCAGCAGCCGCTATTCAGGGGAGAGCTCCTATAATTCACCCCTCCACTTT
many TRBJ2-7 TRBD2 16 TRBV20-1 CSAEVLAGVRSYEQYF TGCAGTGCGGAGGTACTAGCGGGAGTCCGCTCCTACGAGCAGTACTTC
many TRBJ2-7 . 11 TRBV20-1 CSARTSYEQYF TGCAGTGCCAGGACATCCTACGAGCAGTACTTC
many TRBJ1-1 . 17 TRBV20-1 CSARRIGRILMNTEAFF TGCAGTGCTAGGCGGATAGGGAGGATTCTCATGAACACTGAAGCTTTCTTT
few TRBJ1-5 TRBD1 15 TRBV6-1 CASSPDRVGNQPQHF TGTGCCAGCAGCCCCGACAGGGTTGGCAATCAGCCCCAGCATTTT
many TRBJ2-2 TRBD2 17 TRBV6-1 CASTKREGLSGTGELFF TGTGCCAGCACTAAGCGGGAGGGCCTTTCGGGGACCGGGGAGCTGTTTTTT
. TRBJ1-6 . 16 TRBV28 CASRATGGSYNSPLHF TGTGCCAGCAGAGCTACCGGCGGCTCCTATAATTCACCCCTCCACTTT
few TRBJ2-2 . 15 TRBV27 CASSLTGRGAGELFF TGTGCCAGCAGTTTAACAGGGCGCGGCGCCGGGGAGCTGTTTTTT
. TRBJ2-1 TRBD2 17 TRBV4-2 CASSPGLAGAVVNEQFF TGTGCCAGCAGCCCAGGACTAGCGGGAGCGGTCGTCAATGAGCAGTTCTTC
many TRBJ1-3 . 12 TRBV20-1 CSAYRSGNTIYF TGCAGTGCTTACAGGTCTGGAAACACCATATATTTT
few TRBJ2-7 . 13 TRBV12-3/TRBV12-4 CASSLVRFYEQYF TGTGCCAGCAGTTTAGTAAGGTTCTACGAGCAGTACTTC
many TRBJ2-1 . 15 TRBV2 CASSAHPGLANEQFF TGTGCCAGCAGTGCCCACCCGGGCCTCGCGAATGAGCAGTTCTTC
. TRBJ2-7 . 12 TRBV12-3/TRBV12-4 CASSKGLASEYF TGTGCCAGCAGCAAAGGACTGGCAAGTGAGTACTTC
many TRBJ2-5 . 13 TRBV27 CARVQGARETQYF TGTGCCAGGGTCCAGGGAGCGAGAGAGACCCAGTACTTC
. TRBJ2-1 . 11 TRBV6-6 CASSNLDEQFF TGTGCCAGCAGTAACCTCGATGAGCAGTTCTTC
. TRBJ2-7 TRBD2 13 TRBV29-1 CSVRLAATYEQYF TGCAGCGTTCGACTAGCGGCTACCTACGAGCAGTACTTC
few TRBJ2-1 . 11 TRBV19 CASTTGDEQFF TGTGCCAGTACGACAGGCGATGAGCAGTTCTTC
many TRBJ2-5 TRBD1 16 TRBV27 CASSYTPGQGAETQYF TGTGCCAGCAGTTACACACCGGGACAGGGAGCAGAGACCCAGTACTTC
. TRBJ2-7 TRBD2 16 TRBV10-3 CAIRAGTSGSSYEQYF TGTGCCATCAGGGCAGGGACTAGCGGGAGCTCCTACGAGCAGTACTTC
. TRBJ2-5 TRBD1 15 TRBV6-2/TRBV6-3 CAGSKIDRVGETQYF TGTGCCGGCAGTAAAATCGACAGGGTTGGAGAGACCCAGTACTTC
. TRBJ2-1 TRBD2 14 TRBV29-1 CSVGGGSSYNEQFF TGCAGCGTTGGGGGCGGGAGCTCCTACAATGAGCAGTTCTTC
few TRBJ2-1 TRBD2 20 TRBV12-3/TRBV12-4 CASSFLFGLAGGRSYNEQFF TGTGCCAGCAGTTTCCTTTTTGGACTAGCGGGAGGGCGCTCCTACAATGAGCAGTTCTTC
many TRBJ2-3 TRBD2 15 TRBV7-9 CASSLLAESTDTQYF TGTGCCAGCAGCCTACTAGCGGAGAGCACAGATACGCAGTATTTT
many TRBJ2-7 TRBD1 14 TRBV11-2 CASSWDRGRDEQYF TGTGCCAGCAGCTGGGACAGGGGGAGAGACGAGCAGTACTTC
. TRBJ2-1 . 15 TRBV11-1 CASSWGQGYINEQFF TGTGCCAGCAGCTGGGGGCAGGGATATATCAATGAGCAGTTCTTC
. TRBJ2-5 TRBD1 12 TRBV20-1 CSATGGRETQYF TGCAGTGCTACAGGGGGCCGGGAGACCCAGTACTTC
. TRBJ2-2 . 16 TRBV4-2 CASSQSGMRSTGELFF TGTGCCAGCAGCCAATCAGGGATGAGGAGCACCGGGGAGCTGTTTTTT
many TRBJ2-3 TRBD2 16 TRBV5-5 CASSWGTSGGTDTQYF TGTGCCAGCAGCTGGGGGACTAGCGGGGGCACAGATACGCAGTATTTT
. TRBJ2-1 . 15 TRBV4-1 CASRPGGSQGNEQFF TGCGCCAGCAGGCCTGGGGGGAGTCAGGGCAATGAGCAGTTCTTC
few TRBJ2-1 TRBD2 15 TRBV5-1 CASSWTSGAYNEQFF TGCGCCAGCAGCTGGACTAGCGGAGCATACAATGAGCAGTTCTTC
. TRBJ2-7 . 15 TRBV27 CASSLDSGSTYEQYF TGTGCCAGCAGTTTAGATAGTGGCAGTACCTACGAGCAGTACTTC
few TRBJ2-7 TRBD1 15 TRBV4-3 CASSQGQGAGEEQYF TGCGCCAGCAGCCAAGGACAGGGGGCGGGGGAGGAGCAGTACTTC
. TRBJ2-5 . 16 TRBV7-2 CASSLASSGTQETQYF TGTGCCAGCAGCTTAGCCAGTTCGGGCACGCAAGAGACCCAGTACTTC
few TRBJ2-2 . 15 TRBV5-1 CASSLVDSGDGELFF TGCGCCAGCAGCTTAGTGGACAGCGGGGACGGGGAGCTGTTTTTT
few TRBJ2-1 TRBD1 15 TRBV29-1 CSVVPGQGIYNEQFF TGCAGCGTTGTTCCGGGACAGGGGATTTACAATGAGCAGTTCTTC